This record looks at one TCR beta chain sequence and its context. This record comes from a study of T-cell memory formation after mild COVID-19. TCRdb called the 5' RACE reads again in MiXCR, with one record for every CDR3 protein. This sample yields 470,000 or so distinct CDR3 sequences, of which about 20% are seen a single time; 20% to 25% belongs to the top ten. Trimming took 3 bases from V and 7 from J, leaving 18 bases between them. The CDR3 totals 15 residues. Germline V gene sequence: CDR1 SGHVS, CDR2 FQNEAQ. This TCR was sampled from a man aged 18 to 35 who had mild COVID-19 (a few samples of this study predate the infection). Cell type and time point are not known. Sequences were obtained from PBMCs or a T cell subset sorted from them (not recorded which). The chain links TRBV7-8 to TRBJ1-2; no definite D call. CDR3 protein: CASSLAGNAAGGYTF. CDR3 coding DNA: TGTGCCAGCAGCTTGGCCGGGAACGCGGCAGGTGGCTACACCTTC.